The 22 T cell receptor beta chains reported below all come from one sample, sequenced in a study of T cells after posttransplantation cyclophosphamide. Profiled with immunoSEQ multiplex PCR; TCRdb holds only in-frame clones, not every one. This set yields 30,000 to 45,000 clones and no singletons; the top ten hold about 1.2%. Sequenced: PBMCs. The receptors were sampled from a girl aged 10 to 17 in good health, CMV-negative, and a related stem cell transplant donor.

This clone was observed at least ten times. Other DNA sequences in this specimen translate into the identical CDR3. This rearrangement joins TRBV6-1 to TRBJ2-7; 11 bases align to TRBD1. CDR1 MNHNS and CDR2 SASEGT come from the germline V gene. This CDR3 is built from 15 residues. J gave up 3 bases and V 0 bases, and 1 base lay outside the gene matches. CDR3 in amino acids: CASSEAGTGGYEQYF. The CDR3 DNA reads TGTGCCAGCAGTGAAGCGGGGACAGGGGGCTACGAGCAGTACTTC.

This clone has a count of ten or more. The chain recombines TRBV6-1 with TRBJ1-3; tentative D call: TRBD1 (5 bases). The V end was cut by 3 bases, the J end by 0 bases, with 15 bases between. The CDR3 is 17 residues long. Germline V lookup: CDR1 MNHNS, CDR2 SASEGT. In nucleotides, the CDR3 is TGTGCCAGCAGTGATTCGGGGGTCCGGCTCTCTGGAAACACCATATATTTT. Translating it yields CASSDSGVRLSGNTIYF.

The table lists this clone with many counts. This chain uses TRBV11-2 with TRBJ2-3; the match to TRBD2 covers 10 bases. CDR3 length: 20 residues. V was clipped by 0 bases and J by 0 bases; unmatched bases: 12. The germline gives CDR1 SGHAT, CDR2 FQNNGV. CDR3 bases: TGTGCCAGCAGCTTAGAAGTTAGCGGGGGGCCCCCTCGAAGCACAGATACGCAGTATTTT. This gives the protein CASSLEVSGGPPRSTDTQYF.

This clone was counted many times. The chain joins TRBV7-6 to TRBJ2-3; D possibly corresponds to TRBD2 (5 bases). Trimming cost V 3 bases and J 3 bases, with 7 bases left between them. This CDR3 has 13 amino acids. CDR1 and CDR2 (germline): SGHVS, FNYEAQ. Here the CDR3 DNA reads TGTGCCAGCAGCTTCGGGGAGACAGATACGCAGTATTTT. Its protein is CASSFGETDTQYF.

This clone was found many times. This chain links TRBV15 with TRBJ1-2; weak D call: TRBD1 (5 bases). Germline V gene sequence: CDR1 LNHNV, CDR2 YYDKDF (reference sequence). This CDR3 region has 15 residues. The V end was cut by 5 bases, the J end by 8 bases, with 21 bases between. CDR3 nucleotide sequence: TGTGCCACCAGCTCAAGAGGGGATGCCGCGGGAGGCTACACCTTC. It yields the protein CATSSRGDAAGGYTF. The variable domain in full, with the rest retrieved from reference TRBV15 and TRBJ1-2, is DAMVIQNPRYQVTQFGKPVTLSCSQTLNHNVMYWYQQKSSQAPKLLFHYYDKDFNNEADTPDNFQSRRPNTSFCFLDIRSPGLGDTAMYLCATSSRGDAAGGYTFGSGTRLTVV.

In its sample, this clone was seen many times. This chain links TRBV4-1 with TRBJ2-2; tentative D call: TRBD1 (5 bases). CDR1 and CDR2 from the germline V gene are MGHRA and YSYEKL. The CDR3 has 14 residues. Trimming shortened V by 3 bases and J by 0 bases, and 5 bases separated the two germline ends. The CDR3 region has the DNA TGCGCCAGCAGCCAGACAGCGAACACCGGGGAGCTGTTTTTT. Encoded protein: CASSQTANTGELFF.

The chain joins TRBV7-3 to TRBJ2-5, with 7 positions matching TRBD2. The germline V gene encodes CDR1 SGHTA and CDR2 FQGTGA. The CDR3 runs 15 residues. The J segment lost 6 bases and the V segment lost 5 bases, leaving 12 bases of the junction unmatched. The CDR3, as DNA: TGTGCCAGCAGCCTCGAAGCGGGGCCCGTGCAGACCCAGTACTTC. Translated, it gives CASSLEAGPVQTQYF.

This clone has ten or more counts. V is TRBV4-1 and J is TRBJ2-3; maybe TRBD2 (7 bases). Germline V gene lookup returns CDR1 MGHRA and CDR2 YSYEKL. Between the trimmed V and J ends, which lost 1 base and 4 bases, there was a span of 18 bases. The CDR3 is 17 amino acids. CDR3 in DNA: TGCGCCAGCAGCCAAGGGCCCTTAGGAGGGGGGGCAGATACGCAGTATTTT. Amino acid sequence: CASSQGPLGGGADTQYF.

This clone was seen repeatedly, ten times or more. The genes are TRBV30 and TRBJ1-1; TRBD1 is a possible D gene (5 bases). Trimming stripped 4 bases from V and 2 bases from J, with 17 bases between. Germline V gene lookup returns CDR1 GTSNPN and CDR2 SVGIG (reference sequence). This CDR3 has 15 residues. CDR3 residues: CAWTPFPGANTEAFF. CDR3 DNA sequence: TGTGCCTGGACTCCGTTCCCTGGGGCTAACACTGAAGCTTTCTTT.

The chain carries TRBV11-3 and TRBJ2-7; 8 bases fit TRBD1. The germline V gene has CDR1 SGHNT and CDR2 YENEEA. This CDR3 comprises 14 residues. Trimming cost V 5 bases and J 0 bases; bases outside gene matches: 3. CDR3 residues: CASSTGQGSYEQYF. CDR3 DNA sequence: TGTGCCAGCAGCACCGGACAGGGCTCCTACGAGCAGTACTTC.

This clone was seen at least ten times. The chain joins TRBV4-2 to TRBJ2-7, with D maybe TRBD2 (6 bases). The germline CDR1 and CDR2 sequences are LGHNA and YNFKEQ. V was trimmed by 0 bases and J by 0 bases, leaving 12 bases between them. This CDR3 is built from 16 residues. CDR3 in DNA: TGTGCCAGCAGCCAAGAGTTAGCGGCCCCCTCCTACGAGCAGTACTTC. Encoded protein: CASSQELAAPSYEQYF.

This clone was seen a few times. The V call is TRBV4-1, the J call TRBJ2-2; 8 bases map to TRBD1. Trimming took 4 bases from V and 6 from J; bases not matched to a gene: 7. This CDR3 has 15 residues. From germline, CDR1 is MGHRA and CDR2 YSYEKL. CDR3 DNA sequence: TGCGCCAGCAGCCGACAGGGGAACGTCCCCGGGGAGCTGTTTTTT. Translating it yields CASSRQGNVPGELFF.

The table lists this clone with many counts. The CDR3 sequence: CASSQVFGSSYEQYF. The CDR3 coding sequence is TGCGCCAGCAGCCAAGTTTTTGGGAGCTCCTACGAGCAGTACTTC. This chain connects TRBV4-1 to TRBJ2-7; weak D call: TRBD2 (5 bases). Germline V gives CDR1 MGHRA, CDR2 YSYEKL. CDR3 length: 15 amino acids. V was shortened by 1 base and J by 0 bases, with 10 bases between the two germline ends.

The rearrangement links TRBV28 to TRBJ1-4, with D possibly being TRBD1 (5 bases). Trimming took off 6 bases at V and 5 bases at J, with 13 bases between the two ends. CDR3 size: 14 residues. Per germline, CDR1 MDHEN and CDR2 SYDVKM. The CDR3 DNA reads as TGTGCCAGCAGCCCCCAGGGTTCCAATGAAAAACTGTTTTTT. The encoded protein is CASSPQGSNEKLFF.

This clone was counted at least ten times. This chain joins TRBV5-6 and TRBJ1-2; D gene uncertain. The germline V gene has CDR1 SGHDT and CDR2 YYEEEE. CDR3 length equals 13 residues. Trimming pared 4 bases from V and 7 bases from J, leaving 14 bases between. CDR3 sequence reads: CASSGEVRPGYTF. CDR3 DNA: TGTGCCAGCAGCGGGGAGGTCAGGCCTGGCTACACCTTC.

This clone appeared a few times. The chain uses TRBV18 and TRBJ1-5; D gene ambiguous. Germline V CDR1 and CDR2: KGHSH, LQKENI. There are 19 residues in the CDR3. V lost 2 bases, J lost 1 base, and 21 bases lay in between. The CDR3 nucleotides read TGTGCCAGCTCACCAGCTATATTGTCGCCGAGTGCCAGCAATCAGCCCCAGCATTTT. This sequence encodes CASSPAILSPSASNQPQHF.

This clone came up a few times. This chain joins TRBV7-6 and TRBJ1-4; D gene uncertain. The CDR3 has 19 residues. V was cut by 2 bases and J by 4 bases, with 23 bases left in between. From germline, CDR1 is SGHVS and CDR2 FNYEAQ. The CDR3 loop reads CASSLPEIASGSDNEKLFF. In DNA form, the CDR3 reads TGTGCCAGCAGCTTACCAGAGATAGCCTCGGGGAGTGATAATGAAAAACTGTTTTTT.

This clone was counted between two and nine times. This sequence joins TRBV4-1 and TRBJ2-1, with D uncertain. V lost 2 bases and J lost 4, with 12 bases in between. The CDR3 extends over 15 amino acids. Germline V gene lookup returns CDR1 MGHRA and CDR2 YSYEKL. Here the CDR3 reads CASSQIEVNYNEQFF. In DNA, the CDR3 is TGCGCCAGCAGCCAAATCGAGGTAAATTACAATGAGCAGTTCTTC.

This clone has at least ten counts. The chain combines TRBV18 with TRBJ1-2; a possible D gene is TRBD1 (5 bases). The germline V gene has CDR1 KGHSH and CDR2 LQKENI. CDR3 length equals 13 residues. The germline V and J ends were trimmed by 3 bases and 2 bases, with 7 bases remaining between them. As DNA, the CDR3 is TGTGCCAGCTCACCGGGGGGAAACTATGGCTACACCTTC. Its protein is CASSPGGNYGYTF.

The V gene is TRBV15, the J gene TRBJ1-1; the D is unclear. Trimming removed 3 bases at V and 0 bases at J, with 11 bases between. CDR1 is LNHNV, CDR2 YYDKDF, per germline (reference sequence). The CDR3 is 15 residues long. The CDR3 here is CATSSSYSMNTEAFF. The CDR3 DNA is TGTGCCACCAGCAGTAGTTATTCCATGAACACTGAAGCTTTCTTT. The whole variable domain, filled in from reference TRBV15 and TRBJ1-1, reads DAMVIQNPRYQVTQFGKPVTLSCSQTLNHNVMYWYQQKSSQAPKLLFHYYDKDFNNEADTPDNFQSRRPNTSFCFLDIRSPGLGDTAMYLCATSSSYSMNTEAFFGQGTRLTVV.

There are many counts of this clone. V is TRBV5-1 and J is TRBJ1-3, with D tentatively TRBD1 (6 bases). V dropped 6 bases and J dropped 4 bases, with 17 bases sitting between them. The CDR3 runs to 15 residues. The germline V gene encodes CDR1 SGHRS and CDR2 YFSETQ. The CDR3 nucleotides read TGCGCCAGCACCCTTGAACAGGGTCCCGGAAACACCATATATTTT. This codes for CASTLEQGPGNTIYF.

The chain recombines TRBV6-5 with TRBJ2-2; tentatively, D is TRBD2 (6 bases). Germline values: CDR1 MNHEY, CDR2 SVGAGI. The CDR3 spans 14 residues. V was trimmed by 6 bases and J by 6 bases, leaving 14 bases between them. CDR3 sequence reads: CASSPTSVPGELFF. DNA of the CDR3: TGTGCCAGCAGCCCGACTAGTGTGCCCGGGGAGCTGTTTTTT.